These T cell receptor beta chains were read from a single sample in a study of cytomegalovirus exposure and HLA in healthy donors. TCRdb keeps only in-frame clones here, not all; method: immunoSEQ multiplex PCR. The data contain about 160,000 clones, 75% to 90% of them singletons. Sample: PBMCs. All receptors come from a woman aged 18-29 years in good health and CMV-seronegative. CDR3s include the opening cysteine and the closing phenylalanine or tryptophan. A D gene is named only where the DNA matches it firmly. Clone size, where shown, is once, few, many, or a class for clones that have expanded.

- TRBJ2-2 TRBV5-4 - TGTGCCAGCAGCTTGGCGCAGGGAAGAGACACCGGGGAGCTGTTTTTT CASSLAQGRDTGELFF
- TRBJ2-7 TRBV28 - TGTGCCATTAGGGGGGGTACCTACGAGCAGTACTTC CAIRGGTYEQYF
TRBD2 TRBJ2-3 TRBV7-8 - TGTGCCAGCAGCGGACTACCGGGACTAGCGGGGGGGCTTCGGGAAGATACGCAGTATTTT CASSGLPGLAGGLREDTQYF
- TRBJ2-3 TRBV10-3 - TGTGCCATCAGTGTTCAGGCCAGCACAGATACGCAGTATTTT CAISVQASTDTQYF
TRBD2 TRBJ2-7 TRBV30 - TGTGCCTGGATGACGGCGGGAGGTTCTAGCGAGCAGTACTTC CAWMTAGGSSEQYF
- TRBJ1-5 TRBV6-1 - TGTGCCAGCAGACGACATGATAGCAATCAGCCCCAGCATTTT CASRRHDSNQPQHF
- TRBJ1-5 TRBV15 - TGTGCCACCAGCAGACCGGCCGGCGGGGGTCTTATCTCTCGAAACAATCAGCCCCAGCATTTT CATSRPAGGGLISRNNQPQHF
TRBD2 TRBJ2-7 TRBV19 once TGTGCCAGTAACTTAGCGGGAGGGCCCTTATACGAGCAGTACTTC CASNLAGGPLYEQYF
TRBD2 TRBJ2-1 TRBV19 - TGTGCCAGTATCCCGGCTAGCGGGGGGGCTGGTGAGCAGTTCTTC CASIPASGGAGEQFF
- TRBJ1-3 TRBV6-1 - TGTGCCAGCAGTGAACGTCCGGGGGACTCTGGAAACACCATATATTTT CASSERPGDSGNTIYF
TRBD1 TRBJ2-1 TRBV7-8 once TGTGCCAGCAGCTCTGACTGGGGGACAGGGAGCGATGAGCAGTTCTTC CASSSDWGTGSDEQFF
TRBD1 TRBJ1-2 TRBV5-4 - TGTGCCAGCAGCCTCCCGGACAGGGACTATGGCTACACCTTC CASSLPDRDYGYTF
TRBD1 TRBJ2-7 TRBV27 once TGTGCCAGCAGTTCTCCGGGACAGGGGTACGAGCAGTACTTC CASSSPGQGYEQYF
TRBD1 TRBJ1-2 TRBV6-5 once TGTGCCAGCAGTTATAGGGGGCAAGGCTACACCTTC CASSYRGQGYTF
- TRBJ1-5 TRBV28 - TGTGCCAGCAGTTTAGCAGTTGCACGCAATCAGCCCCAGCATTTT CASSLAVARNQPQHF
TRBD1 TRBJ2-5 TRBV19 - TGTGCCAGTGGGGGGACAGGGAGACAAGAGACCCAGTACTTC CASGGTGRQETQYF
TRBD1 TRBJ2-5 TRBV18 - TGTGCCAGCTCACCACCCATGAGGACAGGGGATCGGGAGACCCAGTACTTC CASSPPMRTGDRETQYF
TRBD1 TRBJ2-7 TRBV29-1 - TGCAGCGTTGGCCCCGGACAGGGCTACGAGCAGTACTTC CSVGPGQGYEQYF
- TRBJ2-4 TRBV4-2 - TGTGCCAGCAGCCAAGATTCGCCGGCCGCAGGGCTAGCCAAAAACATTCAGTACTTC CASSQDSPAAGLAKNIQYF
TRBD1 TRBJ1-2 TRBV28 once TGTGCCAGCAGTTTAACAGGGGGCAGTGGCTACACCTTC CASSLTGGSGYTF
- TRBJ2-2 TRBV7-3 - TGTGCCAGCAGCCCTCGACAGACCGGGGAGCTGTTTTTT CASSPRQTGELFF
TRBD2 TRBJ2-1 TRBV2 - TGTGCCAGCAGTGAAGCTTCTAGCGGCAATGAGCAGTTCTTC CASSEASSGNEQFF
TRBD1 TRBJ2-7 TRBV28 - TGTGCCAGCAGTCCGACAGGGGAGTACGAGCAGTACTTC CASSPTGEYEQYF
- TRBJ1-1 TRBV7-6 - TGTGCCAGCAGCCACAATTTCAGGGGAACCATGAACACTGAAGCTTTCTTT CASSHNFRGTMNTEAFF
- TRBJ1-4 TRBV5-1 - TGCGCCAGCAGCTTGGCCGGGGAAAAACTGTTTTTT CASSLAGEKLFF
TRBD1 TRBJ1-6 TRBV28 - TGTGCCAGCAGTTTCCCCTTCACGTATACAGGGGAAGGATCACCCCTCCACTTT CASSFPFTYTGEGSPLHF
TRBD1 TRBJ2-1 TRBV11-3 - TGTGCCAGCAGCTCCAGCTTAACAGGGGGCCCTGGCAATGAGCAGTTCTTC CASSSSLTGGPGNEQFF
TRBD1 TRBJ1-2 TRBV25-1 - TGTGCCACTACCGACAGGGGGTATGGCTACACCTTC CATTDRGYGYTF
TRBD1 TRBJ1-4 TRBV2 once TGTGCCAGCAGTGGACAGGGAAAGGGTGAAAAACTGTTTTTT CASSGQGKGEKLFF
- TRBJ2-5 TRBV19 - TGTGCCAGTAGTAGCGGGACAGCTCAAGAGACCCAGTACTTC CASSSGTAQETQYF
TRBD1 TRBJ2-3 TRBV27 once TGTGCCAGCAGCAGGACAGGGGCCCCCTGGGATACGCAGTATTTT CASSRTGAPWDTQYF